The sequence of this TCR beta chain was determined in a study of cytomegalovirus exposure and HLA in healthy donors. Turning to the study itself: 81% of 398 genotyped donors fell in the Caucasian-associated ancestry cluster. General observations from the study: Later analysis associated a missense DCLRE1C variant with TCR beta V- and J-gene trimming. In a later analysis, HLA-associated TCR beta chains were more clonally expanded than equally common others.

The PCR had 60 Vbeta and 13 Jbeta primers. TCRdb's copy holds only in-frame clones and misses some; the assay was immunoSEQ multiplex PCR. The sample has some 180,000 clones; roughly four fifths are singletons. About this clone: Its antigen is not known.

The V gene's germline CDR1 is SGHRS and CDR2 YFSETQ. Trimming shortened V by 5 bases and J by 7 bases, and 9 bases separated the two germline ends. The CDR3 covers 11 residues. The receptor comes from a middle-aged man in good health and CMV-seropositive. This chain links TRBV5-1 with TRBJ2-5; unclear D gene. Sequencing was carried out using PBMCs. CDR3 in DNA: TGCGCCAGCAGGTCGGGTGGGACCCAGTACTTC. It yields the protein CASRSGGTQYF.